Below, one T cell receptor (beta chain) is given with its context. This entry comes from a study of Graves' ophthalmopathy and Graves' hyperthyroidism. CDR3 regions of TCR beta were amplified from RNA transcripts. The authors performed first-round RT-PCR with HTBI primers and then a second-round multiplex PCR. TCRdb used MiXCR to reprocess the multiplex PCR reads, holding one entry per CDR3 protein. The sample lists about 420,000 distinct CDR3 sequences, around 21% occurring once. Per germline, CDR1 SGHRS and CDR2 YFSETQ. This CDR3 has 13 amino acids. The ends were cut back, 4 bases at V and 3 bases at J, with 11 bases in the middle.

The source is a young woman with stable Graves' hyperthyroidism. Sequences were obtained from peripheral blood. The chain has TRBV5-1 and TRBJ2-7; tentatively, D is TRBD1 (5 bases). This chain's CDR3 is CASSADRYYEQYF. The CDR3 DNA reads as TGCGCCAGCAGCGCTGACAGATACTACGAGCAGTACTTC.